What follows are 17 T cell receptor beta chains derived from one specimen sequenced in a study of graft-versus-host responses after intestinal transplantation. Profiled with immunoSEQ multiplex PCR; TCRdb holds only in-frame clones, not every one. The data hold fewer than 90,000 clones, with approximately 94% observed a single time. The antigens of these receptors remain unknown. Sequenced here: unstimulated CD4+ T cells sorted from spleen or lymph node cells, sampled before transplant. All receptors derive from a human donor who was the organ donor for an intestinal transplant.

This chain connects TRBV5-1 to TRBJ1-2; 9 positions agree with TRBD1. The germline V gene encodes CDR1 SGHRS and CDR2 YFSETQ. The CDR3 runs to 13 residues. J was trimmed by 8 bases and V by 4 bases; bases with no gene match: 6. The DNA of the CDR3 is TGCGCCAGCAGCCAGGGACAGGGCTACGGCTACACCTTC. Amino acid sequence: CASSQGQGYGYTF.

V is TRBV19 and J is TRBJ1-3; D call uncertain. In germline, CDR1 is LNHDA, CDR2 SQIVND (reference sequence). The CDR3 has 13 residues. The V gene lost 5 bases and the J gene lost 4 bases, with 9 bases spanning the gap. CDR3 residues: CASSRGSGNTIYF. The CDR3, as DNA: TGTGCCAGTAGTCGGGGAAGCGGAAACACCATATATTTT.

The CDR3 nucleotides are TGCGCCAGCAGCTTACAGGGGATCCAAGAGACCCAGTACTTC. Translating gives CASSLQGIQETQYF. V usage is TRBV5-1 and J usage is TRBJ2-5; TRBD1 aligns across 7 bases. Germline assignment: CDR1 SGHRS and CDR2 YFSETQ. The ends lost 2 bases at V and 1 base at J; junction bases unmatched: 2. The CDR3 covers 14 residues.

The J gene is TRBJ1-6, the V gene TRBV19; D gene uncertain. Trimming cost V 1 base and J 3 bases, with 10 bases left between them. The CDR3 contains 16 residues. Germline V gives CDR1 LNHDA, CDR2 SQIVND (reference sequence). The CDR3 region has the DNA TGTGCCAGTAGTATAGCTGGATTAAGCTATAATTCACCCCTCCACTTT. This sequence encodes CASSIAGLSYNSPLHF.

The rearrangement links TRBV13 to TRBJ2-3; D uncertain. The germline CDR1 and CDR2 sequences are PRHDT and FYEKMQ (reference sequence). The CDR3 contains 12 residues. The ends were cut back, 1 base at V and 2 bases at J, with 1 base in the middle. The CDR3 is CASSLATDTQYF. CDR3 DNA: TGTGCCAGCAGCTTAGCCACAGATACGCAGTATTTT.

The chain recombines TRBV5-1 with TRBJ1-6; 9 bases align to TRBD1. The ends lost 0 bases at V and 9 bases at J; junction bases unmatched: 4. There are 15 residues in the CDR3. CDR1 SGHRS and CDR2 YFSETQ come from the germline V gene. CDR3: CASSLGGQGRSPLHF. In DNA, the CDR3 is TGCGCCAGCAGCTTGGGGGGACAGGGACGTTCACCCCTCCACTTT.

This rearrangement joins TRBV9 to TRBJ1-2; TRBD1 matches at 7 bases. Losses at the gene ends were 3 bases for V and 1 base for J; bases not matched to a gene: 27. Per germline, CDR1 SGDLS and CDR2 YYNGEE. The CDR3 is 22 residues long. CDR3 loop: CASSDPARGYRDSLRHNYGYTF. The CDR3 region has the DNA TGTGCCAGCAGCGACCCGGCGAGGGGTTACCGGGACAGTCTCCGGCATAACTATGGCTACACCTTC.

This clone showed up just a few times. The CDR3 DNA sequence: TGTGCCACTATGGGGCCTGGAAACACCATATATTTT. Translation gives CATMGPGNTIYF. The chain links TRBV2 to TRBJ1-3; D perhaps matches TRBD1 (5 bases). The ends were cut back, 10 bases at V and 2 bases at J, with 9 bases in the middle. This CDR3 is built from 12 residues. The germline V gene has CDR1 SNHLY and CDR2 FYNNEI.

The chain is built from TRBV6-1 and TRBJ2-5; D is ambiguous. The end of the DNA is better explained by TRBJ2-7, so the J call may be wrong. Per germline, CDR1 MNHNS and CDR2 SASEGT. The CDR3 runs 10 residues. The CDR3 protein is CASSVYEQYF. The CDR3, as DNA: TGTGCCAGCAGTGTCTACGAGCAGTACTTC.

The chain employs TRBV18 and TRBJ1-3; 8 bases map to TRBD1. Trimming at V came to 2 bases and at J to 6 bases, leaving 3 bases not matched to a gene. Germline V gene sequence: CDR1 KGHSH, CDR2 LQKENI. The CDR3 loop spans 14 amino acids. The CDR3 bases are TGTGCCAGCTCACCAACAGGGGGAGAAAACACCATATATTTT. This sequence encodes CASSPTGGENTIYF.

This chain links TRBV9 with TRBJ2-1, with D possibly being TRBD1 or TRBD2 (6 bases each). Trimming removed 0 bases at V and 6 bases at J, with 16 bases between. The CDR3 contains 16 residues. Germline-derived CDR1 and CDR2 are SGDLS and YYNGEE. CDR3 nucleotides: TGTGCCAGCAGCGTAGGGTGGGGGGCGTCGATCAATGAGCAGTTCTTC. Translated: CASSVGWGASINEQFF.

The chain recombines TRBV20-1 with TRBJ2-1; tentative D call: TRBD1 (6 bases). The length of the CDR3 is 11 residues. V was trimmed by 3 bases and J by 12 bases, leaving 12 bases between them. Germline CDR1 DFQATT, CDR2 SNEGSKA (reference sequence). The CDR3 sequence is CSASRDTGQFF. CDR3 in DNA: TGCAGTGCTAGTAGGGACACAGGGCAGTTCTTC.

The CDR3 protein is CASSLVYGSLDTGELFF. CDR3 DNA: TGTGCCAGCAGCTTAGTCTATGGCAGTCTAGACACCGGGGAGCTGTTTTTT. V gene TRBV7-3 combines with J gene TRBJ2-2; no firm D call. Trimming removed 2 bases at V and 3 bases at J, with 16 bases between. CDR1 SGHTA and CDR2 FQGTGA come from the germline V gene. The CDR3 is 17 amino acids.

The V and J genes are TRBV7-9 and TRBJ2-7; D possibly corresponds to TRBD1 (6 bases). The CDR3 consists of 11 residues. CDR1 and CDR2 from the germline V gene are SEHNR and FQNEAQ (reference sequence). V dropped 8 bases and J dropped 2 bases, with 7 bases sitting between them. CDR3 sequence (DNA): TGTGCCAGCGGACAGACCTACGAGCAGTACTTC. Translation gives CASGQTYEQYF. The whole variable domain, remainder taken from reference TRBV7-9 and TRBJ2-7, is DTGVSQNPRHKITKRGQNVTFRCDPISEHNRLYWYRQTLGQGPEFLTYFQNEAQLEKSRLLSDRFSAERPKGSFSTLEIQRTEQGDSAMYLCASGQTYEQYFGPGTRLTVT.

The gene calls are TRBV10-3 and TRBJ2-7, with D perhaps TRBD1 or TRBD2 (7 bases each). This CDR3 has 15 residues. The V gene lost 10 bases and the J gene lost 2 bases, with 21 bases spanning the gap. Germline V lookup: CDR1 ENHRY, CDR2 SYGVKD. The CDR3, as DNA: TGTGCCACCGGGGAGGGGGGGACAGTAACCTACGAGCAGTACTTC. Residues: CATGEGGTVTYEQYF.

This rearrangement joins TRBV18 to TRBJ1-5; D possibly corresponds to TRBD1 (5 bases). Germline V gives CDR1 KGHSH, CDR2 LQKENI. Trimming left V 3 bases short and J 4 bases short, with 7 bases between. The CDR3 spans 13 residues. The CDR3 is CASSPRGNQPQHF. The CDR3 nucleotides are TGTGCCAGCTCACCGAGGGGTAATCAGCCCCAGCATTTT.

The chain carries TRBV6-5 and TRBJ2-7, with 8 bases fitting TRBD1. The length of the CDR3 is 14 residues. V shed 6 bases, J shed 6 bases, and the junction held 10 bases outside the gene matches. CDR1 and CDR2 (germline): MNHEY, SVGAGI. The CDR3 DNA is TGTGCCAGCAGACGGGGACAGGACTTCCTCGAGCAGTACTTC. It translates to CASRRGQDFLEQYF.